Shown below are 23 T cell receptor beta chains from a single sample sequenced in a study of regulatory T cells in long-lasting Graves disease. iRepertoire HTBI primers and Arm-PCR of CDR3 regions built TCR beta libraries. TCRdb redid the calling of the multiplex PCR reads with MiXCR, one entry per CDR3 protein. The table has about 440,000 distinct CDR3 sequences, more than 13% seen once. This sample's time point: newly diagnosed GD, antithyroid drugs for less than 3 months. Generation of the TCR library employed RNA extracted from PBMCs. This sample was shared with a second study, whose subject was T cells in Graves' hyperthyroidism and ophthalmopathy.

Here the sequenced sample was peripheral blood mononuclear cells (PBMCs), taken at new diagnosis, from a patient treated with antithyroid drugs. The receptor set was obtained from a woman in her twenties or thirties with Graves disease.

The CDR3 loop is CASSGQGTGNTIYF. CDR3 nucleotide sequence: TGTGCCAGCAGTGGACAGGGGACCGGAAACACCATATATTTT. The V gene is TRBV27, the J gene TRBJ1-3; 9 nucleotides match TRBD1. Per germline, CDR1 MNHEY and CDR2 SMNVEV (reference sequence). Trimming took 5 bases from V and 4 from J; bases not matched to a gene: 3. The CDR3 runs to 14 residues.

CDR3 loop: CASTGTGAHFPYGYTF. DNA for the CDR3: TGTGCCAGCACTGGGACAGGGGCCCATTTCCCCTATGGCTACACCTTC. The V gene is TRBV6-2 or TRBV6-3, the J gene TRBJ1-2; 10 bases align to TRBD1. Per the germline V gene, CDR1 is MNHEY and CDR2 is SVGEGT. With V trimmed by 7 bases and J by 4 bases, 12 bases remained unmatched. This CDR3 comprises 16 residues.

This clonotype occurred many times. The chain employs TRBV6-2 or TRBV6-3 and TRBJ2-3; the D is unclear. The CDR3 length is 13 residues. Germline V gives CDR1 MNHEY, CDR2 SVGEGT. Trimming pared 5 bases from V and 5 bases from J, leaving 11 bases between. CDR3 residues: CASSEYKRDTQYF. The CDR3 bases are TGTGCCAGCAGTGAATATAAAAGAGATACGCAGTATTTT.

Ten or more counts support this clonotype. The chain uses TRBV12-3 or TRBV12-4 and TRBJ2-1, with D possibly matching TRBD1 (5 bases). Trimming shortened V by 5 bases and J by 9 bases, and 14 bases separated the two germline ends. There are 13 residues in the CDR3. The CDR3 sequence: CASSRTTVTEQFF. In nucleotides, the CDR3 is TGTGCCAGCAGTAGGACGACAGTAACTGAGCAGTTCTTC.

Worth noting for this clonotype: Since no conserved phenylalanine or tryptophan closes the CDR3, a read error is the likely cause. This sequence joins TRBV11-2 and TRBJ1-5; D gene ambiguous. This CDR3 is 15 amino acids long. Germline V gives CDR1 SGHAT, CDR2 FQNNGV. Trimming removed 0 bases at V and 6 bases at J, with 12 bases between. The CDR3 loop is CASSLDRHNSQPQHL. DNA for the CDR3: TGTGCCAGCAGCTTAGACAGACATAATAGTCAGCCCCAGCATTTA.

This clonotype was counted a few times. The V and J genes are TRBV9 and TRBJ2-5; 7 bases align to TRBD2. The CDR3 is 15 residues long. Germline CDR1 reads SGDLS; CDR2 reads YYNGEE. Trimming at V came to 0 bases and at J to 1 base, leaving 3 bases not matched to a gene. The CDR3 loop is CASSVGGSAQETQYF. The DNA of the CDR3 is TGTGCCAGCAGCGTAGGCGGGAGTGCCCAAGAGACCCAGTACTTC.

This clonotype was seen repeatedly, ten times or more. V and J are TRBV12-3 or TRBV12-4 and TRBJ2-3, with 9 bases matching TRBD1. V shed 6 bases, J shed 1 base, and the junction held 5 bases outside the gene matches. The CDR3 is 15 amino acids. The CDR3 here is CASSEDRGRTDTQYF. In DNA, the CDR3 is TGTGCCAGCAGCGAGGACAGGGGCCGCACAGATACGCAGTATTTT.

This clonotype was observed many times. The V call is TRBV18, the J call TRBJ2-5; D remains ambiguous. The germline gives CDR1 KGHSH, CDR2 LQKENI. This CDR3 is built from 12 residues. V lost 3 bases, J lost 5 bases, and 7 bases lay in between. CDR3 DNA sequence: TGTGCCAGCTCACCTGATGGCGAGACCCAGTACTTC. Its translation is CASSPDGETQYF.

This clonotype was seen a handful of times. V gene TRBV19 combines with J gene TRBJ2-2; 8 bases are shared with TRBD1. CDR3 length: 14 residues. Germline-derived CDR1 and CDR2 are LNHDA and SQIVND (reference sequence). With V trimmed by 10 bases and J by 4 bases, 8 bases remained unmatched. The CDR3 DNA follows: TGTGCCACACCACAGGGGGGAACCACCGGGGAGCTGTTTTTT. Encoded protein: CATPQGGTTGELFF.

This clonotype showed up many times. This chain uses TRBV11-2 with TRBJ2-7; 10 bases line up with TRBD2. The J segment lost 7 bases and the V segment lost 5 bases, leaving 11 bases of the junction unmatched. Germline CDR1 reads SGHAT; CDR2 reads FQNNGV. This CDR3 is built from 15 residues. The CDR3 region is CASSPGASGSREQYF. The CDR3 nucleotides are TGTGCCAGCAGCCCGGGTGCTAGCGGGAGTCGGGAGCAGTACTTC.

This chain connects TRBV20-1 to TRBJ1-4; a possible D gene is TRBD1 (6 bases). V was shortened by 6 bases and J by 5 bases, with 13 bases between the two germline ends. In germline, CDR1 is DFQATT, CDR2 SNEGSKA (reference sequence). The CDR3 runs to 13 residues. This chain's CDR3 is CSAAGGWNEKLFF. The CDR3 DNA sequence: TGCAGTGCCGCGGGGGGCTGGAATGAAAAACTGTTTTTT.

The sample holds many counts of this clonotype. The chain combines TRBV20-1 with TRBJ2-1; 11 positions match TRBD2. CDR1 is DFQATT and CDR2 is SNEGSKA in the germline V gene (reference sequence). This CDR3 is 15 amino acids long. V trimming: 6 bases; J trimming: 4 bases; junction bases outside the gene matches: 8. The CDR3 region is CSAHPTSGAYNEQFF. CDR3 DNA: TGCAGTGCACACCCGACTAGCGGGGCATACAATGAGCAGTTCTTC.

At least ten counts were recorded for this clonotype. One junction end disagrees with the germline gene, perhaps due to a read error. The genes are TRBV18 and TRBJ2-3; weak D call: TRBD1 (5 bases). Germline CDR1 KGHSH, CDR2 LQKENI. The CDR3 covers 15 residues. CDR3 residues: CASSPPGAGTDSQYF. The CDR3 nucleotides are TGTGCCAGCTCACCACCAGGGGCCGGCACAGATTCGCAGTATTTT.

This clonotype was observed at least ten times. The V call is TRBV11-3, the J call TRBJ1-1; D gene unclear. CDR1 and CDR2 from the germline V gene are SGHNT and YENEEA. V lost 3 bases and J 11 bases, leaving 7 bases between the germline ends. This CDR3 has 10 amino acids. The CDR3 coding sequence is TGTGCCAGCAGCTTGAAGGACGCTTTCTTT. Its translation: CASSLKDAFF.

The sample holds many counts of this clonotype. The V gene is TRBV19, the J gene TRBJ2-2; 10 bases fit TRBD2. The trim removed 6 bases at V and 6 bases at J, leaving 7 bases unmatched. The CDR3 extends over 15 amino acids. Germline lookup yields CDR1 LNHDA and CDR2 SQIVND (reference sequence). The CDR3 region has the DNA TGTGCCAGTAGGCTGGCTAGCGGGAGTCCCGGGGAGCTGTTTTTT. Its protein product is CASRLASGSPGELFF. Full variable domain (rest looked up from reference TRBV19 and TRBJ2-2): DGGITQSPKYLFRKEGQNVTLSCEQNLNHDAMYWYRQDPGQGLRLIYYSQIVNDFQKGDIAEGYSVSREKKESFPLTVTSAQKNPTAFYLCASRLASGSPGELFFGEGSRLTVL.

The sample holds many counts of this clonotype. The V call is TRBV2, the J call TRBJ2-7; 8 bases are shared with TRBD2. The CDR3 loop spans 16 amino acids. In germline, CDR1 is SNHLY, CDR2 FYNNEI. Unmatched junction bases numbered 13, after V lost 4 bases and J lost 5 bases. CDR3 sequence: CASSGFPSGSANEQYF. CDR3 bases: TGTGCCAGCAGTGGGTTTCCCAGCGGGAGTGCCAACGAGCAGTACTTC.

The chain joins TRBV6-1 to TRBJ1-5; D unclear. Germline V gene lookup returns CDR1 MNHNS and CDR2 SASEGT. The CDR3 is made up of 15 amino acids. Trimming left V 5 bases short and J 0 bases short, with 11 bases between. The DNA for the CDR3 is TGTGCCAGCAGTCACAGAGGTTATAGCAATCAGCCCCAGCATTTT. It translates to CASSHRGYSNQPQHF.

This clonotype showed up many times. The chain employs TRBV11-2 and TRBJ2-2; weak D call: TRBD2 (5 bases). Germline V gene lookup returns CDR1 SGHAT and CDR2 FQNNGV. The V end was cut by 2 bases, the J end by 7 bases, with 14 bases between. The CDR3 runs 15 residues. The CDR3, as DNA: TGTGCCAGCAGCTTACTGGCGGGTCGGGGCGGGGAGCTGTTTTTT. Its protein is CASSLLAGRGGELFF.

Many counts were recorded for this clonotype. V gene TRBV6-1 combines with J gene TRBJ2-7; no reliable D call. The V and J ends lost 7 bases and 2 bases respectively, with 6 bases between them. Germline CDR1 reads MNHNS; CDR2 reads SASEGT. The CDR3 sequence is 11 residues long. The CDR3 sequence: CASKATYEQYF. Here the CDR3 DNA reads TGTGCCAGCAAGGCTACCTACGAGCAGTACTTC.

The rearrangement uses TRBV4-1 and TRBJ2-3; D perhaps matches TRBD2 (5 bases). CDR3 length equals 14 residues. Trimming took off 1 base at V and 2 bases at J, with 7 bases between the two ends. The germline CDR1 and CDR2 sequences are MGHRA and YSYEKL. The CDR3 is CASSQVEVTDTQYF. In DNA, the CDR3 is TGCGCCAGCAGCCAAGTGGAGGTCACAGATACGCAGTATTTT.

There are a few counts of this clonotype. CDR3: CASNRGGSGNTIYF. The CDR3 nucleotides read TGTGCCAGCAACCGGGGAGGCTCTGGAAACACCATATATTTT. J is TRBJ1-3 and V is TRBV11-3; D is undetermined. V was pared by 7 bases and J by 0 bases, with 10 bases between. The CDR3 extends over 14 amino acids. Germline V CDR1 and CDR2: SGHNT, YENEEA.

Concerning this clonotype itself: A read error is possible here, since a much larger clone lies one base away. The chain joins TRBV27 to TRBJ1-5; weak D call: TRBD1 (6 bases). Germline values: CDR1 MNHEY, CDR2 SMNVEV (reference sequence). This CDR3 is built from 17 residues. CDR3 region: CASRGSTGTNSNRPQHF. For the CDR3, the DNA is TGTGCCAGCAGAGGTTCCACCGGGACAAATAGCAATCGGCCCCAGCATTTT.

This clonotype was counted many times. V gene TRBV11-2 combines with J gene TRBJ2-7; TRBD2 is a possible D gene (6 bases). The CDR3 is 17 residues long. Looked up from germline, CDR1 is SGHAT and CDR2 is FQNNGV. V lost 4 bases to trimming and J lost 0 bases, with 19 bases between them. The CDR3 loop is CASSWRSGRGLSYEQYF. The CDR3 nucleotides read TGTGCCAGCAGCTGGCGATCAGGGCGGGGCCTCTCCTACGAGCAGTACTTC.